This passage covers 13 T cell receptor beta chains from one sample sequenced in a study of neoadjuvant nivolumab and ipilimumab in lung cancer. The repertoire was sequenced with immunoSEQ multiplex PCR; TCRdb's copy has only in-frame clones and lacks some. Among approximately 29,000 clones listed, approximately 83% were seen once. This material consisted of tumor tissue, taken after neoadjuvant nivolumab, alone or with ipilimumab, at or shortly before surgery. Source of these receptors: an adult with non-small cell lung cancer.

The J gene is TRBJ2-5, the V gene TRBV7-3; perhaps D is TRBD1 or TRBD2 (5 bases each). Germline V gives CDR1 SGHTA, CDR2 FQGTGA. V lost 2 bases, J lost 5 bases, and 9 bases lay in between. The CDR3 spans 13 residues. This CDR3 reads CASSLVREETQYF. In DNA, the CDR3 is TGTGCCAGCAGCTTAGTCAGGGAGGAGACCCAGTACTTC.

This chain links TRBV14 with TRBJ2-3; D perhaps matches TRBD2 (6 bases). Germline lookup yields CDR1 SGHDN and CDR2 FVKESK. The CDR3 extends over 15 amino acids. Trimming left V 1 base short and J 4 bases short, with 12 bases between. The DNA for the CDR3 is TGTGCCAGCAGCCAAGTCGAGGGAGGCGCAGATACGCAGTATTTT. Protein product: CASSQVEGGADTQYF.

The CDR3 loop is CASSQDGTGANEQFF. CDR3 DNA: TGCGCCAGCAGCCAAGATGGGACAGGGGCCAATGAGCAGTTCTTC. This rearrangement joins TRBV4-3 to TRBJ2-1; 10 nucleotides line up with TRBD1. Germline V gives CDR1 LGHNA, CDR2 YSLEER. V was clipped by 0 bases and J by 6 bases; unmatched bases: 2. CDR3 size: 15 residues.

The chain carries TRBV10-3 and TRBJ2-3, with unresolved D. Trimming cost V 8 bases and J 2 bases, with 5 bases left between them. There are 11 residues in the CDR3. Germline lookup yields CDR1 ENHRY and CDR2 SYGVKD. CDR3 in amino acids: CAIGNTDTQYF. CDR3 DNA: TGTGCCATCGGGAACACAGATACGCAGTATTTT.

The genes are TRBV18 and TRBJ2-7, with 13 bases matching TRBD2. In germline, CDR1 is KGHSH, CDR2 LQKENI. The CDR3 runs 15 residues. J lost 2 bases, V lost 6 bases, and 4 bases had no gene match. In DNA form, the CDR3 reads TGTGCCAGCTCCCTAACTAGCGGGGGGGCCTACGAGCAGTACTTC. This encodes CASSLTSGGAYEQYF.

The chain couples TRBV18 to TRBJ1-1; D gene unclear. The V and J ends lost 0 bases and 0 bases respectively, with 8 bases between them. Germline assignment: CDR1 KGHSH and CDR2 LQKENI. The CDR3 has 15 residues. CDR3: CASSPPASMNTEAFF. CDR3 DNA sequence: TGTGCCAGCTCACCACCGGCCAGCATGAACACTGAAGCTTTCTTT. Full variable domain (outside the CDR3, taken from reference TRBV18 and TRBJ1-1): NAGVMQNPRHLVRRRGQEARLRCSPMKGHSHVYWYRQLPEEGLKFMVYLQKENIIDESGMPKERFSAEFPKEGPSILRIQQVVRGDSAAYFCASSPPASMNTEAFFGQGTRLTVV.

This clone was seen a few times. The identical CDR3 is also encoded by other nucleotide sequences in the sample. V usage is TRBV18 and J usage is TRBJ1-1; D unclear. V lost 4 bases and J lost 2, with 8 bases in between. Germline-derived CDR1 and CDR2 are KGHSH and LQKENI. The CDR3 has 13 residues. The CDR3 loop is CASSLGRNTEAFF. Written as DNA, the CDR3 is TGTGCCAGCTCACTGGGGAGAAACACTGAAGCTTTCTTT.

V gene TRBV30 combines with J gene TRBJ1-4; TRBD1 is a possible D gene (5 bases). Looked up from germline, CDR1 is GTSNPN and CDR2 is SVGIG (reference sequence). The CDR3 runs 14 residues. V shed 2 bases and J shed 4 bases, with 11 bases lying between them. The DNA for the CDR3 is TGTGCCTGGAGTACGGGGACTCATAATGAAAAACTGTTTTTT. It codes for CAWSTGTHNEKLFF.

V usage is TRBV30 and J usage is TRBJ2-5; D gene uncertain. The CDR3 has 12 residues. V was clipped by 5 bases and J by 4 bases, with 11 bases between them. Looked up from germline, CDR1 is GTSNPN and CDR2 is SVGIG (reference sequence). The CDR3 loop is CAWRLAAETQYF. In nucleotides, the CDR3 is TGTGCCTGGCGGCTGGCCGCAGAGACCCAGTACTTC. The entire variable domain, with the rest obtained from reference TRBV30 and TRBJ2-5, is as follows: SQTIHQWPATLVQPVGSPLSLECTVEGTSNPNLYWYRQAAGRGLQLLFYSVGIGQISSEVPQNLSASRPQDRQFILSSKKLLLSDSGFYLCAWRLAAETQYFGPGTRLLVL.

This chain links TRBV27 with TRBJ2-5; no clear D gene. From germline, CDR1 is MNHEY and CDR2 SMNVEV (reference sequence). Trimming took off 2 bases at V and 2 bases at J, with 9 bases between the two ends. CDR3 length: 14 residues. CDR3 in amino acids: CASSLEPVQETQYF. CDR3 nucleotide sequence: TGTGCCAGCAGTTTAGAACCGGTGCAAGAGACCCAGTACTTC.

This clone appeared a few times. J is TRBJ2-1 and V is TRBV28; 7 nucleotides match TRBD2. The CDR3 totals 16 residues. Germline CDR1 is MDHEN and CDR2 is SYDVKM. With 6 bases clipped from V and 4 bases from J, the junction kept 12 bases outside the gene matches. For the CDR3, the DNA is TGTGCCAGCAGGGGCCCAGCGGGGATAACGTACAATGAGCAGTTCTTC. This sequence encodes CASRGPAGITYNEQFF.

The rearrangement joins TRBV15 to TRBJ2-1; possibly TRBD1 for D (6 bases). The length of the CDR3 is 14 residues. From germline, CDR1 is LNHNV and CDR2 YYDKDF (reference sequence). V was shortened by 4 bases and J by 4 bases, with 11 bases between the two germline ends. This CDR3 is CATSTWGQYNEQFF. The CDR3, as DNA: TGTGCCACCAGCACCTGGGGGCAGTACAATGAGCAGTTCTTC.

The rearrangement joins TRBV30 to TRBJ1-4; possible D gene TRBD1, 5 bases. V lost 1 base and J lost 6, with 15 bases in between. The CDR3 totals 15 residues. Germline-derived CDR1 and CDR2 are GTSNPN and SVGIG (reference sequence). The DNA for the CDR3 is TGTGCCTGGAGTGCCTATGGGGGGATCCATGAAAAACTGTTTTTT. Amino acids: CAWSAYGGIHEKLFF.